Below, 25 T cell receptor beta chains from the same sample are listed, as sequenced in a study of molecular identifiers for immune sequencing clone quantification. TCRdb independently ran MiXCR on the PCR reads; one entry per CDR3 protein. Of around 480,000 distinct CDR3 sequences in the sample, about a quarter were seen once. Sequences were obtained from naive CD8+ T cells from blood, with Jurkat cell RNA spiked in. The subset is: FACS-sorted CD8+CD4-CCR7+CD45RA+ naive T cells. These receptors were taken from a human donor in good health. Some libraries in this study had Jurkat cell RNA spiked in.

This clonotype was detected ten times or more. V gene TRBV28 combines with J gene TRBJ1-1; 9 bases line up with TRBD1. There are 16 residues in the CDR3. Germline trimming cut 4 bases from V and 5 bases from J; bases unmatched to any gene: 11. In germline, CDR1 is MDHEN, CDR2 SYDVKM. The CDR3 is CASSSIPGQGRTEAFF. The CDR3 coding sequence is TGTGCCAGCAGTTCAATCCCGGGACAGGGAAGGACTGAAGCTTTCTTT. The full variable domain, completed using reference TRBV28 and TRBJ1-1, is DVKVTQSSRYLVKRTGEKVFLECVQDMDHENMFWYRQDPGLGLRLIYFSYDVKMKEKGDIPEGYSVSREKKERFSLILESASTNQTSMYLCASSSIPGQGRTEAFFGQGTRLTVV.

This clonotype was counted only a few times. Given a much more abundant clone one base away, this may be a read error. The rearrangement links TRBV4-3 to TRBJ2-7; D ambiguous. This CDR3 is 12 amino acids long. Per germline, CDR1 LGHNA and CDR2 YSLEER. This CDR3 is CASSQDLSEQNF. The CDR3 nucleotides are TGCGCCAGCAGCCAAGATCTGTCCGAGCAGAACTTC.

The chain couples TRBV24-1 to TRBJ2-2; D is perhaps TRBD2 (6 bases). V was shortened by 5 bases and J by 2 bases, with 14 bases between the two germline ends. The CDR3 sequence is 16 residues long. CDR1 KGHDR and CDR2 SFDVKD come from the germline V gene. The CDR3 DNA reads TGTGCCACCAGTGTGCGGGAAGGAGTCAACACCGGGGAGCTGTTTTTT. Translating gives CATSVREGVNTGELFF.

In the case of this clonotype: This could be a read error, since a much larger clone is one nucleotide away. The V call is TRBV27, the J call TRBJ2-7; tentatively, D is TRBD2 (7 bases). V lost 5 bases to trimming and J lost 6 bases, with 20 bases between them. Germline CDR1 reads MNHEY; CDR2 reads SMNVEV (reference sequence). The CDR3 runs to 15 residues. In DNA form, the CDR3 reads TGTGCCAGCAGTCCCCAACGGGGGGCTGTCATCGAGCAGTACTTC. Translation: CASSPQRGAVIEQYF.

As concerns this clonotype: With a much larger clone just one base away, this may be a read error. The J gene is TRBJ2-7, the V gene TRBV6-1; TRBD1 aligns across 7 bases. This CDR3 comprises 15 residues. Germline V gene lookup returns CDR1 MNHNS and CDR2 SASEGT. For the CDR3, the DNA is TGTGCCAGCAGAGAAGACAGGGAAGGGTTCTACGAGCAGTACTTC. Amino acid sequence: CASREDREGFYEQYF.

V usage is TRBV28 and J usage is TRBJ1-2, with 9 nucleotides matching TRBD1. Looked up from germline, CDR1 is MDHEN and CDR2 is SYDVKM. This CDR3 is built from 16 residues. V lost 4 bases to trimming and J lost 4 bases; unmatched junction nucleotides: 10. For the CDR3, the DNA is TGTGCCAGCAGTTCCTTGAACAGGGGGCAGGGCTATGGCTACACCTTC. Translating gives CASSSLNRGQGYGYTF.

V is TRBV19 and J is TRBJ1-1; a possible D gene is TRBD1 (5 bases). The CDR3 is made up of 13 amino acids. The ends were cut back, 3 bases at V and 10 bases at J, with 15 bases in the middle. CDR1 LNHDA and CDR2 SQIVND come from the germline V gene (reference sequence). Here the CDR3 reads CASSMPPGGAAFF. The CDR3 region has the DNA TGTGCCAGTAGTATGCCCCCGGGGGGAGCAGCTTTCTTT. Looking up the rest from reference TRBV19 and TRBJ1-1 gives the full variable domain: DGGITQSPKYLFRKEGQNVTLSCEQNLNHDAMYWYRQDPGQGLRLIYYSQIVNDFQKGDIAEGYSVSREKKESFPLTVTSAQKNPTAFYLCASSMPPGGAAFFGQGTRLTVV.

On this clonotype itself: This may be a read error: a much more frequent sequence differs by one nucleotide. The chain couples TRBV7-8 to TRBJ1-1; D not resolved. This CDR3 spans 15 amino acids. Germline CDR1 is SGHVS and CDR2 is FQNEAQ. CDR3 nucleotides: TGTGCCAACAGCTTAGTCGGTCAGGAGATCCACGCGGCTTTCTTT. Its protein product is CANSLVGQEIHAAFF.

This clonotype has more than one count but fewer than ten. The V call is TRBV14, the J call TRBJ1-2; the D is unclear. Germline values: CDR1 SGHDN, CDR2 FVKESK. This CDR3 comprises 16 residues. The ends were cut back, 1 base at V and 6 bases at J, with 18 bases in the middle. Written as DNA, the CDR3 is TGTGCCAGCAGCCAAGTGTTCGGCGGGCCCGAAAATGGCTACACCTTC. Protein sequence: CASSQVFGGPENGYTF.

This clonotype has a handful of counts. The rearrangement joins TRBV29-1 to TRBJ2-2; tentative D call: TRBD2 (5 bases). The CDR3 sequence is 16 residues long. Per the germline V gene, CDR1 is SQVTM and CDR2 is ANQGSEA. With 5 bases removed from V and 0 bases from J, the gap between germline ends came to 16 bases. CDR3 sequence reads: CSVSRDVDANTGELFF. As DNA, the CDR3 is TGCAGCGTTTCTCGGGATGTAGACGCGAACACCGGGGAGCTGTTTTTT.

This clonotype was seen ten or more times. This chain uses TRBV6-5 with TRBJ2-3, with D perhaps given as TRBD1 or TRBD2 (6 bases each). This CDR3 is built from 16 residues. Germline V gene lookup returns CDR1 MNHEY and CDR2 SVGAGI. Between the trimmed V and J ends, which lost 2 bases and 2 bases, there was a span of 14 bases. The CDR3 reads CASSYIGRGDTDTQYF. As DNA, the CDR3 is TGTGCCAGCAGTTACATTGGAAGGGGGGACACAGATACGCAGTATTTT.

This clonotype occurred many times. The chain recombines TRBV28 with TRBJ2-3, with 7 nucleotides matching TRBD2. Germline-derived CDR1 and CDR2 are MDHEN and SYDVKM. The CDR3 runs 13 residues. The V gene end was trimmed by 8 bases and the J gene end by 2 bases; junction bases not matched to a gene: 4. The CDR3 DNA reads as TGTGCCAGCGGCAGCGGGGCCACAGATACGCAGTATTTT. Encoded protein: CASGSGATDTQYF.

V usage is TRBV27 and J usage is TRBJ1-2; no clear D gene. V was trimmed by 3 bases and J by 1 base, leaving 6 bases between them. Germline V lookup: CDR1 MNHEY, CDR2 SMNVEV (reference sequence). The CDR3 covers 13 residues. CDR3 sequence reads: CASSFYSNYGYTF. CDR3 DNA: TGTGCCAGCAGTTTTTACAGTAACTATGGCTACACCTTC.

This clonotype was found a few times. The chain recombines TRBV12-3 or TRBV12-4 with TRBJ2-3, with D hard to call. The CDR3 has 13 amino acids. Between the trimmed V and J ends, which lost 7 bases and 0 bases, there was a span of 8 bases. CDR3 bases: TGTGCCAGCACCCAATTAAGCACAGATACGCAGTATTTT. Translating it yields CASTQLSTDTQYF.

The rearrangement joins TRBV9 to TRBJ2-1, with D maybe TRBD1 (6 bases). Germline V gives CDR1 SGDLS, CDR2 YYNGEE. Trimming removed 4 bases at V and 6 bases at J, with 17 bases between. This CDR3 comprises 15 residues. As DNA, the CDR3 is TGTGCCAGCAGCCCAAAGGTGGCAGGGGCCAATGAGCAGTTCTTC. Its protein product is CASSPKVAGANEQFF. Full variable domain (rest looked up from reference TRBV9 and TRBJ2-1): DSGVTQTPKHLITATGQRVTLRCSPRSGDLSVYWYQQSLDQGLQFLIQYYNGEERAKGNILERFSAQQFPDLHSELNLSSLELGDSALYFCASSPKVAGANEQFFGPGTRLTVL.

About this clonotype: Lacking the conserved final phenylalanine or tryptophan, this CDR3 likely reflects a read error. The rearrangement uses TRBV30 and TRBJ1-2, with a possible D match to TRBD1 (6 bases). This CDR3 has 14 residues. The germline V gene encodes CDR1 GTSNPN and CDR2 SVGIG (reference sequence). Trimming left V 4 bases short and J 2 bases short, with 14 bases between. CDR3 protein: CAWNPGHFNYGYTL. The CDR3 DNA reads as TGTGCCTGGAACCCGGGACATTTCAACTATGGCTACACCCTC.

This chain connects TRBV19 to TRBJ1-5; D remains unclear. The CDR3 loop spans 16 amino acids. Germline V CDR1 and CDR2: LNHDA, SQIVND (reference sequence). Trimming shortened V by 1 base and J by 1 base, and 11 bases separated the two germline ends. CDR3 residues: CASSIASGESNQPQHF. The CDR3 region has the DNA TGTGCCAGTAGTATAGCTTCCGGGGAAAGCAATCAGCCCCAGCATTTT.

The chain employs TRBV7-8 and TRBJ1-5; D remains unclear. Germline CDR1 reads SGHVS; CDR2 reads FQNEAQ. Trimming removed 1 base from V and 3 bases from J, with 7 bases in between. The CDR3 extends over 14 amino acids. CDR3 region: CASSLVDHNQPQHF. The CDR3 DNA reads as TGTGCCAGCAGCTTAGTTGACCACAATCAGCCCCAGCATTTT.

A few counts support this clonotype. This chain joins TRBV7-9 and TRBJ1-1; 7 bases are shared with TRBD1. Trimming removed 1 base from V and 5 bases from J; junction bases left unmatched: 7. Germline V gene sequence: CDR1 SEHNR, CDR2 FQNEAQ (reference sequence). This CDR3 has 15 amino acids. CDR3 coding DNA: TGTGCCAGCAGCTTAGAGGAGGGGGCGCTTACTGAAGCTTTCTTT. It specifies CASSLEEGALTEAFF.

This clonotype came up a few times. This chain links TRBV24-1 with TRBJ1-5; a possible D gene is TRBD1 (5 bases). The V gene's germline CDR1 is KGHDR and CDR2 SFDVKD. V lost 11 bases, J lost 2 bases, and 9 bases lay in between. This CDR3 region has 12 residues. The CDR3 reads CASRECNQPQHF. The CDR3 DNA reads TGTGCCAGCAGGGAGTGCAATCAGCCCCAGCATTTT.

The chain is built from TRBV12-3 or TRBV12-4 and TRBJ1-2; D is ambiguous. This CDR3 comprises 13 residues. V dropped 10 bases and J dropped 4 bases, with 16 bases sitting between them. The CDR3 bases are TGTGCCACCAGCGGTGACGCATTCTATGGCTACACCTTC. Its protein is CATSGDAFYGYTF.

The chain joins TRBV24-1 to TRBJ1-1; D uncertain. This CDR3 region has 14 residues. V lost 1 base to trimming and J lost 5 bases, with 10 bases between them. From germline, CDR1 is KGHDR and CDR2 SFDVKD. The CDR3 sequence: CATSDLEERTEAFF. The CDR3 DNA reads TGTGCCACCAGTGATTTAGAGGAAAGAACTGAAGCTTTCTTT.

This clonotype has more than one count but fewer than ten. This chain connects TRBV30 to TRBJ2-7; 9 bases are a match to TRBD1. J lost 7 bases, V lost 5 bases, and 12 bases had no gene match. CDR3 length equals 14 residues. Germline assignment: CDR1 GTSNPN and CDR2 SVGIG (reference sequence). CDR3 sequence reads: CAWGSGQGMGEQYF. For the CDR3, the DNA is TGTGCCTGGGGATCGGGACAGGGAATGGGGGAGCAGTACTTC.

The chain is built from TRBV30 and TRBJ1-1, with 8 bases aligning to TRBD1. CDR1 and CDR2 from the germline V gene are GTSNPN and SVGIG (reference sequence). V trimming: 2 bases; J trimming: 7 bases; junction bases outside the gene matches: 6. The CDR3 length is 13 residues. As DNA, the CDR3 is TGTGCCTGGAGTACAGGGGGAAGGGGTGAAGCTTTCTTT. This sequence encodes CAWSTGGRGEAFF.

The chain couples TRBV7-9 to TRBJ2-7, with D hard to call. Trimming removed 5 bases from V and 2 bases from J, with 13 bases in between. The germline V gene has CDR1 SEHNR and CDR2 FQNEAQ (reference sequence). The length of the CDR3 is 14 residues. DNA for the CDR3: TGTGCCAGCAGCCTCACAACTCAGGCCTACGAGCAGTACTTC. It codes for CASSLTTQAYEQYF.